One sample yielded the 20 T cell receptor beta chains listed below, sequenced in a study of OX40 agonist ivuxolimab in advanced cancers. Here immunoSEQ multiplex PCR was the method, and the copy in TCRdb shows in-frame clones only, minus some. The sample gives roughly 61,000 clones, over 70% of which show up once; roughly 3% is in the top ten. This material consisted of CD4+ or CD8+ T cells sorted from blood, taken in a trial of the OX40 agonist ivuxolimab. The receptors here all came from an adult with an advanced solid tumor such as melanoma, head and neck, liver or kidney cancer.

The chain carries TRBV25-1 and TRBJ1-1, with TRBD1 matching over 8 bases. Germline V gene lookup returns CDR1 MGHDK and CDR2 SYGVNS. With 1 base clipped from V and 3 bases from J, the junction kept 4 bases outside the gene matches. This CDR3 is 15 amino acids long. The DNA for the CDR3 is TGTGCCAGCAGTGAATCTACAGGGGGTGACACTGAAGCTTTCTTT. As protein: CASSESTGGDTEAFF.

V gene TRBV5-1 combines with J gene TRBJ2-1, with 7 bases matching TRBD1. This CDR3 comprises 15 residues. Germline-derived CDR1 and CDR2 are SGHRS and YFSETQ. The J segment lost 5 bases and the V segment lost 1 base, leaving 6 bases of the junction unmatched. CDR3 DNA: TGCGCCAGCAGCTTGTTTGGACAGGCACACAATGAGCAGTTCTTC. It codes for CASSLFGQAHNEQFF. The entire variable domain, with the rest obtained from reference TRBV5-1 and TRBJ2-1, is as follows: KAGVTQTPRYLIKTRGQQVTLSCSPISGHRSVSWYQQTPGQGLQFLFEYFSETQRNKGNFPGRFSGRQFSNSRSEMNVSTLELGDSALYLCASSLFGQAHNEQFFGPGTRLTVL.

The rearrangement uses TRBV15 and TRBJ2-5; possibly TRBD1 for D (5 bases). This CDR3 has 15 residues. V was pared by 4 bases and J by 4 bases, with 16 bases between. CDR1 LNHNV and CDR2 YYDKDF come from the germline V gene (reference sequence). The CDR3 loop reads CATSNPNRNAETQYF. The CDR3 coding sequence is TGTGCCACCAGCAACCCGAACAGGAATGCAGAGACCCAGTACTTC.

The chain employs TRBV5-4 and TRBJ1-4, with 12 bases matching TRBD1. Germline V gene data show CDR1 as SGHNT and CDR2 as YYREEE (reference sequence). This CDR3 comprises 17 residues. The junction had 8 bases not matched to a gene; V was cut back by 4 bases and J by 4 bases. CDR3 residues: CASSPGGQGAGNEKLFF. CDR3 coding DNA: TGTGCCAGCAGCCCGGGGGGACAGGGGGCTGGTAATGAAAAACTGTTTTTT.

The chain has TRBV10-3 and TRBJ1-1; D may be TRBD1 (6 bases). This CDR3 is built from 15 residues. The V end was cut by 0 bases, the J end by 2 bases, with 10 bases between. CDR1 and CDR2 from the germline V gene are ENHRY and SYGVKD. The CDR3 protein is CAISESGTPNTEAFF. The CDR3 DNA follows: TGTGCCATCAGTGAGTCGGGGACACCTAACACTGAAGCTTTCTTT.

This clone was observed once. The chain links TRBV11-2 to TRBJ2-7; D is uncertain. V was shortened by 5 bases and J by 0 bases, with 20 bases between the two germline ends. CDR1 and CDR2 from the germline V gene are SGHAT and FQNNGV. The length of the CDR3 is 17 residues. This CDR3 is CASSTPGAGGSSYEQYF. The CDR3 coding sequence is TGTGCCAGCAGCACCCCCGGAGCAGGCGGTAGCTCCTACGAGCAGTACTTC.

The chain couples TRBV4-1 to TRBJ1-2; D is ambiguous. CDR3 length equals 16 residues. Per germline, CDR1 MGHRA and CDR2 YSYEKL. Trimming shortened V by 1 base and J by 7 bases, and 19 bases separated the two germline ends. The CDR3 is CASSQVLPTYGLGYTF. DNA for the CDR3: TGCGCCAGCAGCCAAGTCCTACCTACATATGGACTTGGCTACACCTTC.

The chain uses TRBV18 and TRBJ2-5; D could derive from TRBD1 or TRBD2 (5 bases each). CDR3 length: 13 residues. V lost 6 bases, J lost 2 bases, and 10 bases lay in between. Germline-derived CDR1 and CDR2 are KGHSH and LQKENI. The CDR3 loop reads CASSGTEQETQYF. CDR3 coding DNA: TGTGCCAGCTCGGGGACGGAACAAGAGACCCAGTACTTC. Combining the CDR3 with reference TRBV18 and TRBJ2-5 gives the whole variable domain NAGVMQNPRHLVRRRGQEARLRCSPMKGHSHVYWYRQLPEEGLKFMVYLQKENIIDESGMPKERFSAEFPKEGPSILRIQQVVRGDSAAYFCASSGTEQETQYFGPGTRLLVL.

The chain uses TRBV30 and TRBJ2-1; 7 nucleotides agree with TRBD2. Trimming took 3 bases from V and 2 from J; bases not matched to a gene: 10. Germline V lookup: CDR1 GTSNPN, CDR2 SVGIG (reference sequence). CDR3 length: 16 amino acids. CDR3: CAWRPPPAGPYNEQFF. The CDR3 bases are TGTGCCTGGAGGCCCCCCCCAGCGGGACCCTACAATGAGCAGTTCTTC.

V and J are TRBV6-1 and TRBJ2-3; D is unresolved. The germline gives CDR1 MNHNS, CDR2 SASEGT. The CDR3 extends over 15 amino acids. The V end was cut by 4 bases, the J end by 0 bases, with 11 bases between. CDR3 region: CASSGRATSTDTQYF. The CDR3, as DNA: TGTGCCAGCAGTGGCAGAGCTACTAGCACAGATACGCAGTATTTT.

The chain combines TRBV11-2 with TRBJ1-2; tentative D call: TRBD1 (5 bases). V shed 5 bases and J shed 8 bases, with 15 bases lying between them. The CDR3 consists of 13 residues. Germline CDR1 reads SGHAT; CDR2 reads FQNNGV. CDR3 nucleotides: TGTGCCAGCAGCCCAAGGGGCGGTTACGGCTACACCTTC. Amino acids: CASSPRGGYGYTF.

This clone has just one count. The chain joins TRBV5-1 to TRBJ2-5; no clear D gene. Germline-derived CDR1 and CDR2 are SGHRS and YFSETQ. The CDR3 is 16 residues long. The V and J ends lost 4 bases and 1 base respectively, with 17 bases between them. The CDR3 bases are TGCGCCAGCAGCCTCCTTCCCACCGAGACCCAAGAGACCCAGTACTTC. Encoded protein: CASSLLPTETQETQYF.

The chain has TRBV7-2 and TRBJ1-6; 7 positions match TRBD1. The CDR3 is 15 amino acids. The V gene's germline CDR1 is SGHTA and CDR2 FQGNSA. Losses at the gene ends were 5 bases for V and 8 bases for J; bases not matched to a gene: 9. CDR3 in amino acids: CASSPSGTVDSPLHF. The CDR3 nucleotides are TGTGCCAGCAGCCCCTCCGGGACAGTCGATTCACCCCTCCACTTT. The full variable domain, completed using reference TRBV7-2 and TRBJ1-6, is GAGVSQSPSNKVTEKGKDVELRCDPISGHTALYWYRQSLGQGLEFLIYFQGNSAPDKSGLPSDRFSAERTGGSVSTLTIQRTQQEDSAVYLCASSPSGTVDSPLHFGNGTRLTVT.

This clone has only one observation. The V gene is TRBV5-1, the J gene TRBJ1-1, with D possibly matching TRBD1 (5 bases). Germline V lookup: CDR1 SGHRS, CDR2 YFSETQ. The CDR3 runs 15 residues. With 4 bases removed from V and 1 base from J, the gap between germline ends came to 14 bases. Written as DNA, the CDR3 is TGCGCCAGCAGCCCTACGACAGTAGGGAACACTGAAGCTTTCTTT. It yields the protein CASSPTTVGNTEAFF.

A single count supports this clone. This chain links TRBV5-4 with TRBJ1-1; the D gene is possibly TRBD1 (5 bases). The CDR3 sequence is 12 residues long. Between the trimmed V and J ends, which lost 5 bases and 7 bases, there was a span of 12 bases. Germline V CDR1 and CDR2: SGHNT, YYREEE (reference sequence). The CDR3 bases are TGTGCCAGCAGTTATCAGGGAAATGAAGCTTTCTTT. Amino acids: CASSYQGNEAFF.

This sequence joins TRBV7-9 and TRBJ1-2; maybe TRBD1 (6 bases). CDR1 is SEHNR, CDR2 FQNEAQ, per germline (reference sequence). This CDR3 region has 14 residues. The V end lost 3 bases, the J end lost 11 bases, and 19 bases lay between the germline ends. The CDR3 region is CASSFDGGQIVYTF. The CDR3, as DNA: TGTGCCAGCAGCTTTGATGGGGGGCAAATCGTTTACACCTTC.

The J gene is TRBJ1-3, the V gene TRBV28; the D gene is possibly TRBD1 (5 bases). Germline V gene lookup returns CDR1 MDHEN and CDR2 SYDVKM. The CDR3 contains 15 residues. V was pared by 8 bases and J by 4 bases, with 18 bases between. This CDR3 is CASCLSGFSGNTIYF. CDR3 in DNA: TGTGCCAGCTGCCTATCAGGGTTTTCCGGAAACACCATATATTTT. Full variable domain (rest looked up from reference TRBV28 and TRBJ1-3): DVKVTQSSRYLVKRTGEKVFLECVQDMDHENMFWYRQDPGLGLRLIYFSYDVKMKEKGDIPEGYSVSREKKERFSLILESASTNQTSMYLCASCLSGFSGNTIYFGEGSWLTVV.

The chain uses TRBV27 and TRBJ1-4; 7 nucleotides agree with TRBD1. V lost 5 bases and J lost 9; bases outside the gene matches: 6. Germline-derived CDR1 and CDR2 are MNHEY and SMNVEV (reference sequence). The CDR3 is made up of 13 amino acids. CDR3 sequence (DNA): TGTGCCAGCAGTAAGTGGGACAGCCAAAAACTGTTTTTT. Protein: CASSKWDSQKLFF. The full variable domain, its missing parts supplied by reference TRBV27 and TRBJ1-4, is EAQVTQNPRYLITVTGKKLTVTCSQNMNHEYMSWYRQDPGLGLRQIYYSMNVEVTDKGDVPEGYKVSRKEKRNFPLILESPSPNQTSLYFCASSKWDSQKLFFGSGTQLSVL.

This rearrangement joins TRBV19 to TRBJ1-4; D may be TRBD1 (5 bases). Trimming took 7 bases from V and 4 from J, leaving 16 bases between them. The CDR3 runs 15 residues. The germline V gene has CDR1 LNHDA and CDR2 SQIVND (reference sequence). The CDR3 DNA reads TGTGCCAGTACCTCAAGTCTGGGACTTAATGAAAAACTGTTTTTT. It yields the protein CASTSSLGLNEKLFF.

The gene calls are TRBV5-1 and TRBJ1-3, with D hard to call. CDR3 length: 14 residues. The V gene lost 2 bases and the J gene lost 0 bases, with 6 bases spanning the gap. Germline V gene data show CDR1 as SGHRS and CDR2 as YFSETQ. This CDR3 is CASSLGSSGNTIYF. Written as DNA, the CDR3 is TGCGCCAGCAGCTTAGGGTCCTCTGGAAACACCATATATTTT.